This T cell receptor beta chain appears in the sequencing data of a study of molecular identifiers for immune sequencing clone quantification. Study in general: Replicates partitioned RNA from approximately 22,000 or 94,000 naive CD8 cells into five parts, sequencing four.

The CDR3 length is 18 residues. With 7 bases removed from V and 0 bases from J, the gap between germline ends came to 24 bases. Sorting recovered naive CD8 T cells on a CD8+CD4-CCR7+CD45RA+ profile. This clonotype was picked up many times. TCRdb used MiXCR to reprocess the PCR reads, holding one entry per CDR3 protein. The sample holds about 320,000 distinct CDR3 sequences, 24% seen once. The source is a human donor in good health. Some libraries in this study had Jurkat cell RNA spiked in. The genes are TRBV12-3 or TRBV12-4 and TRBJ1-1; unclear D gene. The sample taken for sequencing was naive CD8+ T cells from blood, with Jurkat cell RNA spiked in. Subset indicated: FACS-sorted CD8+CD4-CCR7+CD45RA+ naive T cells. The DNA for the CDR3 is TGTGCCAGCACTTCCGTTGGGGTGAGGGAATCGATGAACACTGAAGCTTTCTTT. Residues: CASTSVGVRESMNTEAFF.